This T cell receptor (beta chain) was identified in a study of blood T cell repertoires in COVID-19. Background on the study: Sample material is recorded as cDNA or gDNA derived from T cells, B-cell-depleted T cells, or PBMCs.

V lost 4 bases and J lost 6; bases outside the gene matches: 9. Looked up from germline, CDR1 is LNHNV and CDR2 is YYDKDF (reference sequence). The CDR3 is 15 residues long. The cohort comprised adults aged roughly 18 to 95 years residing in 20 to 30 US areas. In the authors' workflow: Amplification of reference gene primers was used by the study to estimate nucleated cell counts. The method was immunoSEQ multiplex PCR; TCRdb's version includes in-frame clones alone and lacks a portion of them. From that table come the V and J calls and clone size; the DNA was used to work out D and trimming. The sample shows a few hundred thousand clones, roughly nine tenths of them seen only once.

Sequencing used PBMCs or T cells enriched from blood (not recorded which). The source is a woman aged 50 to 60 in a cohort exposed to, infected with or recovered from COVID-19 (not recorded which). The V gene is TRBV15, the J gene TRBJ1-1; 9 bases map to TRBD1. DNA of the CDR3: TGTGCCACCAGCAATTCTAACAGGGGGCGGGCTGAAGCTTTCTTT. It codes for CATSNSNRGRAEAFF.